The 21 T cell receptor beta chains reported below all come from one sample, sequenced in a study of cytomegalovirus exposure and HLA in healthy donors. Sequencing used immunoSEQ multiplex PCR; TCRdb keeps in-frame clones, though not all of them. The table lists 150,000 or so clones, 85% to 90% of them singletons. Sequencing input: PBMCs. These receptors were obtained from a woman younger than 45 in good health and CMV-seropositive.

This rearrangement joins TRBV6-5 to TRBJ1-5; the match to TRBD1 covers 7 bases. The CDR3 has 14 residues. The germline CDR1 and CDR2 sequences are MNHEY and SVGAGI. V was pared by 2 bases and J by 9 bases, with 7 bases of the junction left unmatched. In nucleotides, the CDR3 is TGTGCCAGCAGTTACGACAGGGTCCGGTCGCCCCAGCATTTT. It specifies CASSYDRVRSPQHF.

This clone has just one count. V and J are TRBV6-5 and TRBJ1-6; D is possibly TRBD1 (6 bases). The germline V and J ends were trimmed by 6 bases and 9 bases, with 15 bases remaining between them. Germline V gene data show CDR1 as MNHEY and CDR2 as SVGAGI. CDR3 length equals 14 residues. The CDR3 loop reads CASRHRDTSSPLHF. The CDR3, as DNA: TGTGCCAGCAGACACAGGGATACAAGTTCACCCCTCCACTTT.

The rearrangement uses TRBV9 and TRBJ1-5; TRBD1 aligns across 9 bases. The germline CDR1 and CDR2 sequences are SGDLS and YYNGEE. This CDR3 has 17 residues. With 4 bases clipped from V and 0 bases from J, the junction kept 8 bases outside the gene matches. The DNA of the CDR3 is TGTGCCAGCAGCAAGGGACAGGGAACTTATAGCAATCAGCCCCAGCATTTT. Translated, it gives CASSKGQGTYSNQPQHF.

The rearrangement joins TRBV11-2 to TRBJ1-1; D unclear. V gave up 2 bases and J gave up 0 bases, with 13 bases separating them. CDR1 SGHAT and CDR2 FQNNGV come from the germline V gene. This CDR3 spans 16 amino acids. CDR3 DNA: TGTGCCAGCAGCTTACCCCGGGGAGGAATGAACACTGAAGCTTTCTTT. Protein product: CASSLPRGGMNTEAFF.

This clone turned up a few times. The rearrangement joins TRBV4-2 to TRBJ2-2; D is perhaps TRBD1 (5 bases). The CDR3 length is 14 residues. The V end lost 6 bases, the J end lost 4 bases, and 12 bases lay between the germline ends. Germline CDR1 LGHNA, CDR2 YNFKEQ. The CDR3 coding sequence is TGTGCCAGCAGGACACAGGAATTCACCGGGGAGCTGTTTTTT. Protein: CASRTQEFTGELFF.

This chain links TRBV28 with TRBJ1-4, with a weak D call TRBD1 (6 bases). This CDR3 spans 15 amino acids. Trimming took 4 bases from V and 2 from J, leaving 11 bases between them. CDR1 is MDHEN and CDR2 is SYDVKM in the germline V gene. CDR3 DNA sequence: TGTGCCAGCAGTTCTAGACAGGCCACTAATGAAAAACTGTTTTTT. It translates to CASSSRQATNEKLFF.

The rearrangement joins TRBV2 to TRBJ2-1, with TRBD2 identical over 15 bases. The J segment lost 4 bases and the V segment lost 6 bases, leaving 4 bases of the junction unmatched. The CDR3 length is 16 residues. The V gene's germline CDR1 is SNHLY and CDR2 FYNNEI. In DNA, the CDR3 is TGTGCCAGCAGATCCGGGACTAGCGGGGGGTACAATGAGCAGTTCTTC. Amino acids: CASRSGTSGGYNEQFF.

The rearrangement joins TRBV5-4 to TRBJ2-5; D might be TRBD2 (5 bases). The germline V gene has CDR1 SGHNT and CDR2 YYREEE (reference sequence). Between the trimmed V and J ends, which lost 5 bases and 7 bases, there was a span of 12 bases. There are 12 residues in the CDR3. CDR3 residues: CASSDEGGTQYF. In DNA, the CDR3 is TGTGCCAGCAGTGATGAAGGAGGGACCCAGTACTTC.

The CDR3 region has the DNA TGTGCCAGCAGTGACTGGAGCGGGGATTACTACGAGCAGTACTTC. It codes for CASSDWSGDYYEQYF. The V call is TRBV2, the J call TRBJ2-7; 7 bases are shared with TRBD2. With V trimmed by 3 bases and J by 3 bases, 8 bases remained unmatched. There are 15 residues in the CDR3. Germline V gene data show CDR1 as SNHLY and CDR2 as FYNNEI. Looking up the rest from reference TRBV2 and TRBJ2-7 gives the full variable domain: EPEVTQTPSHQVTQMGQEVILRCVPISNHLYFYWYRQILGQKVEFLVSFYNNEISEKSEIFDDQFSVERPDGSNFTLKIRSTKLEDSAMYFCASSDWSGDYYEQYFGPGTRLTVT.

The V gene is TRBV19, the J gene TRBJ2-4, with D hard to call. Germline V gene data show CDR1 as LNHDA and CDR2 as SQIVND (reference sequence). Trimming took off 5 bases at V and 0 bases at J, with 11 bases between the two ends. This CDR3 is 15 amino acids long. The CDR3 region has the DNA TGTGCCAGTAGTGGTGGAGATCTAGCCAAAAACATTCAGTACTTC. Its protein is CASSGGDLAKNIQYF.

The CDR3: CASSTYHGRPGGDEQFF. CDR3 nucleotide sequence: TGTGCCAGCAGCACCTACCACGGGCGCCCGGGCGGGGATGAGCAGTTCTTC. V and J are TRBV28 and TRBJ2-1, with a weak D call TRBD2 (6 bases). CDR3 length equals 17 residues. Germline V gene data show CDR1 as MDHEN and CDR2 as SYDVKM. The V gene lost 6 bases and the J gene lost 8 bases, with 26 bases spanning the gap. The full variable domain, its missing parts supplied by reference TRBV28 and TRBJ2-1, is DVKVTQSSRYLVKRTGEKVFLECVQDMDHENMFWYRQDPGLGLRLIYFSYDVKMKEKGDIPEGYSVSREKKERFSLILESASTNQTSMYLCASSTYHGRPGGDEQFFGPGTRLTVL.

The chain recombines TRBV9 with TRBJ1-1; D not resolved. This CDR3 has 13 residues. Germline CDR1 and CDR2: SGDLS and YYNGEE. Deletions cut 4 bases from V and 1 base from J, with 8 bases between. The CDR3 DNA follows: TGTGCCAGCAGCTCCGGGTGGAACACTGAAGCTTTCTTT. It encodes CASSSGWNTEAFF.

The V call is TRBV27, the J call TRBJ2-1; TRBD2 agrees at 8 bases. Per germline, CDR1 MNHEY and CDR2 SMNVEV (reference sequence). The CDR3 covers 15 residues. Trimming took 5 bases from V and 2 from J; bases not matched to a gene: 5. CDR3 loop: CASSKLAVAYNEQFF. Here the CDR3 DNA reads TGTGCCAGCAGTAAACTAGCGGTTGCCTACAATGAGCAGTTCTTC.

The J gene is TRBJ2-3, the V gene TRBV5-6; TRBD1 matches 7 bases. The CDR3 has 16 residues. Germline V gives CDR1 SGHDT, CDR2 YYEEEE. Trimming removed 4 bases from V and 1 base from J; junction bases left unmatched: 9. CDR3 DNA: TGTGCCAGCAGCACCTCACAGGGGTTCGGCACAGATACGCAGTATTTT. Protein sequence: CASSTSQGFGTDTQYF.

The chain links TRBV28 to TRBJ2-1; a weak D match, TRBD1 (6 bases). CDR3 length equals 15 residues. V lost 3 bases to trimming and J lost 15 bases, with 24 bases between them. The germline V gene encodes CDR1 MDHEN and CDR2 SYDVKM. CDR3 DNA sequence: TGTGCCAGCAGTTTTATGGGGGCAGGGGAAACCCTCCCGTTCTTC. Its translation: CASSFMGAGETLPFF.

The CDR3 sequence is CASRGLAGDWGAYNEQFF. The CDR3 DNA reads TGTGCCAGCAGGGGACTAGCGGGAGACTGGGGAGCCTACAATGAGCAGTTCTTC. The V gene is TRBV5-5, the J gene TRBJ2-1; 14 nucleotides line up with TRBD2. J was trimmed by 2 bases and V by 5 bases; bases with no gene match: 9. Germline values: CDR1 SGHKS, CDR2 YYEKEE (reference sequence). The CDR3 has 18 residues.

The rearrangement links TRBV6-1 to TRBJ2-1, with 16 bases lining up with TRBD2. The CDR3 runs 14 residues. Germline-derived CDR1 and CDR2 are MNHNS and SASEGT. V lost 6 bases and J lost 9; bases outside the gene matches: 2. CDR3 residues: CASSGTSGRGEQFF. CDR3 sequence (DNA): TGTGCCAGCAGCGGGACTAGCGGGAGGGGTGAGCAGTTCTTC.

This clone appeared once. This chain uses TRBV10-2 with TRBJ2-1; 7 nucleotides align to TRBD2. V lost 9 bases, J lost 0 bases, and 2 bases stayed unmatched. The CDR3 loop spans 13 amino acids. Germline values: CDR1 WSHSY, CDR2 SAAADI. The CDR3 DNA follows: TGCGCCAGGGCTAGCGGCTCCTACAATGAGCAGTTCTTC. The encoded protein is CARASGSYNEQFF.

This chain uses TRBV6-5 with TRBJ2-1; 10 positions match TRBD1. Germline lookup yields CDR1 MNHEY and CDR2 SVGAGI. Losses at the gene ends were 11 bases for V and 4 bases for J; bases not matched to a gene: 8. CDR3 length: 14 residues. The CDR3 here is CARCGTGEYNEQFF. The DNA of the CDR3 is TGTGCCCGATGTGGGACAGGGGAATACAATGAGCAGTTCTTC.

This chain uses TRBV18 with TRBJ2-7; maybe TRBD2 (6 bases). CDR1 is KGHSH and CDR2 is LQKENI in the germline V gene. Trimming pared 2 bases from V and 6 bases from J, leaving 11 bases between. The CDR3 runs to 13 residues. The CDR3 here is CASSPSGGSEQYF. The CDR3 nucleotides read TGTGCCAGCTCACCATCCGGGGGATCCGAGCAGTACTTC.

This clone has only a few counts. The gene calls are TRBV7-9 and TRBJ2-5, with TRBD1 matching 8 bases. Germline V gene lookup returns CDR1 SEHNR and CDR2 FQNEAQ (reference sequence). With V trimmed by 5 bases and J by 5 bases, 4 bases remained unmatched. The CDR3 is 13 amino acids. The CDR3 sequence: CASSIRGRETQYF. For the CDR3, the DNA is TGTGCCAGCAGCATCAGGGGGCGGGAGACCCAGTACTTC.